These 26 T cell receptor beta chains were all obtained from the same sample, sequenced in a study of early T cells in non-severe SARS-CoV-2 infection. TCRdb ran MiXCR on the 5' RACE reads and lists one entry per CDR3 protein. The sample has 90,000 to 120,000 distinct CDR3 sequences, roughly 10% seen once; the top ten hold approximately 8.1%. Sequencing was carried out using whole blood. Source of these receptors: an adult who was a healthcare worker with PCR-confirmed SARS-CoV-2 infection or an uninfected control (not recorded which).

This clonotype was seen repeatedly, ten times or more. The chain employs TRBV3-1 and TRBJ1-3; D gene unclear. CDR3 length: 15 amino acids. Germline V lookup: CDR1 LGHDT, CDR2 YNNKEL (reference sequence). V was pared by 0 bases and J by 3 bases, with 9 bases between. The CDR3 here is CASSQDGVGGNTIYF. As DNA, the CDR3 is TGTGCCAGCAGCCAAGACGGAGTAGGTGGAAACACCATATATTTT.

CDR3 loop: CASSSLAGIYNEQFF. CDR3 nucleotide sequence: TGTGCCAGCAGTTCTTTAGCGGGGATCTACAATGAGCAGTTCTTC. The chain combines TRBV28 with TRBJ2-1; 8 positions agree with TRBD2. The CDR3 covers 15 residues. The germline V gene has CDR1 MDHEN and CDR2 SYDVKM. The V gene end was trimmed by 4 bases and the J gene end by 3 bases; junction bases not matched to a gene: 5. The variable domain in full, completed from reference TRBV28 and TRBJ2-1, reads DVKVTQSSRYLVKRTGEKVFLECVQDMDHENMFWYRQDPGLGLRLIYFSYDVKMKEKGDIPEGYSVSREKKERFSLILESASTNQTSMYLCASSSLAGIYNEQFFGPGTRLTVL.

Notes on this clonotype: Germline is not matched at one junction end, which may reflect a read error. The rearrangement uses TRBV9 and TRBJ2-5; D remains unclear. The CDR3 is 13 amino acids. CDR1 is SGDLS and CDR2 is YYNGEE in the germline V gene. CDR3 sequence reads: CTSSVASQETQYF. Here the CDR3 DNA reads TGTACCAGCAGCGTGGCTAGCCAAGAGACCCAGTACTTC.

This clonotype has a count of ten or more. V is TRBV2 and J is TRBJ1-2; D not resolved. The V gene lost 7 bases and the J gene lost 5 bases, with 8 bases spanning the gap. The CDR3 sequence is 11 residues long. The germline V gene has CDR1 SNHLY and CDR2 FYNNEI. CDR3 in amino acids: CASNSLYGYTF. The CDR3 nucleotides are TGTGCCAGCAACTCCCTTTATGGCTACACCTTC.

This clonotype appeared many times. The chain couples TRBV9 to TRBJ1-2, with 9 bases lining up with TRBD1. The junction had 13 bases not matched to a gene; V was cut back by 4 bases and J by 3 bases. This CDR3 region has 17 residues. CDR1 and CDR2 from the germline V gene are SGDLS and YYNGEE. The CDR3 sequence is CASSSSPTGGDYYGYTF. The CDR3 DNA sequence: TGTGCCAGCAGCTCCTCCCCCACAGGGGGCGATTACTATGGCTACACCTTC.

This clonotype has a count of ten or more. The V gene is TRBV4-3, the J gene TRBJ2-1; 10 bases match TRBD2. From germline, CDR1 is LGHNA and CDR2 YSLEER. CDR3 length: 17 amino acids. V was pared by 1 base and J by 5 bases, with 8 bases of the junction left unmatched. In DNA, the CDR3 is TGCGCCAGCAGCCAAGTGCTTTCAGCGGGAGGGGACAATGAGCAGTTCTTC. Protein sequence: CASSQVLSAGGDNEQFF.

This clonotype was counted at least ten times. The V gene is TRBV10-3, the J gene TRBJ2-5; 10 bases align to TRBD1. The CDR3 is 14 residues long. Germline values: CDR1 ENHRY, CDR2 SYGVKD. Trimming at V came to 6 bases and at J to 5 bases, leaving 6 bases not matched to a gene. CDR3: CAIRTGGAKETQYF. CDR3 DNA sequence: TGTGCCATCAGGACAGGGGGCGCGAAGGAGACCCAGTACTTC.

There are many counts of this clonotype. The gene calls are TRBV6-6 and TRBJ2-1; D is undetermined. This CDR3 is 12 amino acids long. Germline V CDR1 and CDR2: MNHNY, SVGAGI (reference sequence). The V end was cut by 1 base, the J end by 7 bases, with 5 bases between. The CDR3 nucleotides are TGTGCCAGCAGTTACTTGGGGAATGAGCAGTTCTTC. Residues: CASSYLGNEQFF.

This clonotype was found many times. The chain is built from TRBV3-1 and TRBJ2-1; 7 bases line up with TRBD2. The CDR3 has 14 amino acids. The V gene's germline CDR1 is LGHDT and CDR2 YNNKEL (reference sequence). Losses at the gene ends were 1 base for V and 6 bases for J; bases not matched to a gene: 3. This CDR3 reads CASSQGGLGNEQFF. The CDR3 nucleotides are TGTGCCAGCAGCCAAGGAGGACTAGGCAATGAGCAGTTCTTC.

This clonotype turned up a few times. The V and J genes are TRBV20-1 and TRBJ2-3; 10 nucleotides agree with TRBD2. The germline V gene encodes CDR1 DFQATT and CDR2 SNEGSKA (reference sequence). The CDR3 sequence is 16 residues long. V trimming: 1 base; J trimming: 2 bases; junction bases outside the gene matches: 6. CDR3 in amino acids: CSARVTSGTNTDTQYF. In nucleotides, the CDR3 is TGCAGTGCTAGAGTTACTAGCGGGACCAACACAGATACGCAGTATTTT.

The V call is TRBV7-2, the J call TRBJ2-2; 7 bases fit TRBD2. V lost 4 bases and J lost 5; bases outside the gene matches: 10. From germline, CDR1 is SGHTA and CDR2 FQGNSA. This CDR3 contains 16 residues. The CDR3 DNA is TGTGCCAGCAGCTCAATCTCTAGCGGCCAGACCGGGGAGCTGTTTTTT. It encodes CASSSISSGQTGELFF.

V is TRBV6-4 and J is TRBJ2-1; TRBD2 is a possible D gene (6 bases). The V gene's germline CDR1 is MRHNA and CDR2 SNTAGT. The CDR3 loop spans 12 amino acids. Deletions cut 4 bases from V and 10 bases from J, with 11 bases between. CDR3 region: CASSAGVGEQFF. The CDR3 DNA sequence: TGTGCCAGCAGTGCGGGGGTTGGAGAGCAGTTCTTC.

This clonotype was detected a few times. V usage is TRBV28 and J usage is TRBJ2-3, with 7 bases fitting TRBD1. Germline loops: CDR1 MDHEN, CDR2 SYDVKM. This CDR3 is built from 16 residues. V shed 6 bases and J 3 bases; nucleotides not matched to a gene: 12. CDR3 protein: CASRTGFRGVTDTQYF. The DNA for the CDR3 is TGTGCCAGCAGGACAGGGTTCCGCGGAGTTACAGATACGCAGTATTTT.

This clonotype was detected only a few times. J is TRBJ2-3 and V is TRBV10-3; no clear D gene. The germline gives CDR1 ENHRY, CDR2 SYGVKD. The V gene lost 5 bases and the J gene lost 5 bases, with 5 bases spanning the gap. The CDR3 is made up of 11 amino acids. This CDR3 reads CAISLKDTQYF. The CDR3 DNA sequence: TGTGCCATCAGTCTCAAAGATACGCAGTATTTT.

In this sample, this clonotype turned up many times. The chain is built from TRBV27 and TRBJ2-1, with TRBD2 matching 7 bases. The CDR3 length is 15 residues. The V gene's germline CDR1 is MNHEY and CDR2 SMNVEV (reference sequence). The V and J ends lost 4 bases and 6 bases, in that order; junction bases with no gene match: 9. CDR3 amino acids: CASSSVGGGFNEQFF. The CDR3 DNA reads TGTGCCAGCAGTTCCGTGGGGGGAGGGTTCAATGAGCAGTTCTTC.

This clonotype was observed a handful of times. The chain employs TRBV20-1 and TRBJ1-4; 7 nucleotides line up with TRBD1. The V and J ends lost 5 bases and 3 bases, in that order; junction bases with no gene match: 3. Germline lookup yields CDR1 DFQATT and CDR2 SNEGSKA (reference sequence). The CDR3 spans 13 residues. CDR3 sequence (DNA): TGCAGTGCTCGACAGGGACCTAATGAAAAACTGTTTTTT. This sequence encodes CSARQGPNEKLFF.

This chain connects TRBV7-2 to TRBJ2-5, with D possibly being TRBD1 or TRBD2 (5 bases each). Between the trimmed V and J ends, which lost 4 bases and 5 bases, there was a span of 14 bases. The CDR3 has 14 residues. Germline CDR1 is SGHTA and CDR2 is FQGNSA. In DNA form, the CDR3 reads TGTGCCAGCAGCTCATGGGGACGAAGCGAGACCCAGTACTTC. It codes for CASSSWGRSETQYF.

This clonotype was seen more than once but under ten times. The rearrangement links TRBV11-2 to TRBJ2-1; 10 bases align to TRBD2. Germline V gene data show CDR1 as SGHAT and CDR2 as FQNNGV. V dropped 4 bases and J dropped 5; count of bases not matched to a gene: 5. The CDR3 covers 15 residues. The CDR3 DNA reads TGTGCCAGCAGCTACACACTAGCGGGACACAATGAGCAGTTCTTC. It encodes CASSYTLAGHNEQFF.

This clonotype has only a few counts. The chain recombines TRBV12-3 or TRBV12-4 with TRBJ1-5; possible D gene TRBD1, 5 bases. There are 14 residues in the CDR3. Trimming left V 10 bases short and J 0 bases short, with 13 bases between. The CDR3 reads CATQGLGSNQPQHF. The CDR3 nucleotides are TGTGCCACTCAGGGTCTTGGTAGCAATCAGCCCCAGCATTTT.

This clonotype was seen at least ten times. This CDR3 is CASSYSTGTYEQYF. The CDR3 nucleotides are TGTGCCAGCAGTTACTCGACAGGGACCTACGAGCAGTACTTC. The chain has TRBV6-2 or TRBV6-3 and TRBJ2-7; 7 bases are a match to TRBD1. Trimming took 0 bases from V and 2 from J; bases not matched to a gene: 1. Germline values: CDR1 MNHEY, CDR2 SVGEGT. This CDR3 has 14 amino acids.

This clonotype occurred a few times. The gene calls are TRBV5-1 and TRBJ1-3; 9 bases fit TRBD1. This CDR3 is 19 amino acids long. Germline CDR1 and CDR2: SGHRS and YFSETQ. Germline trimming cut 4 bases from V and 3 bases from J; bases unmatched to any gene: 17. CDR3 DNA sequence: TGCGCCAGCAGCGCACAACAGGGGGCTGGTGCATTTCATGGAAACACCATATATTTT. This encodes CASSAQQGAGAFHGNTIYF.

J is TRBJ2-5 and V is TRBV6-5, with D possibly called TRBD1 or TRBD2 (6 bases each). V lost 0 bases and J 5 bases, leaving 10 bases between the germline ends. The length of the CDR3 is 14 residues. Germline V lookup: CDR1 MNHEY, CDR2 SVGAGI. CDR3 coding DNA: TGTGCCAGCAGTTACTCGACAGGAGGGGAGACCCAGTACTTC. It is translated as CASSYSTGGETQYF.

This clonotype showed up just a few times. The rearrangement links TRBV6-9 to TRBJ2-5; tentative D call: TRBD1 (6 bases). CDR1 is MNHGY, CDR2 SVAAGI, per germline. CDR3 length: 14 residues. V lost 6 bases and J lost 5, with 16 bases in between. The CDR3: CASSRTGTGETQYF. The CDR3 DNA is TGTGCCAGCAGCAGGACTGGAACAGGGGAGACCCAGTACTTC.

This clonotype was seen at least ten times. This chain uses TRBV5-6 with TRBJ1-4, with 9 nucleotides matching TRBD1. V was pared by 4 bases and J by 4 bases, with 2 bases of the junction left unmatched. Germline V gene lookup returns CDR1 SGHDT and CDR2 YYEEEE. The CDR3 runs to 14 residues. The CDR3 spells CASSATGGNEKLFF. CDR3 DNA sequence: TGTGCCAGCAGCGCGACAGGGGGTAATGAAAAACTGTTTTTT.

The CDR3 spells CASSLRTGETQYF. DNA of the CDR3: TGTGCCAGCAGCTTGAGAACAGGGGAGACCCAGTACTTC. This chain connects TRBV5-6 to TRBJ2-5; D might be TRBD1 (6 bases). The V end was cut by 1 base, the J end by 5 bases, with 9 bases between. The CDR3 extends over 13 amino acids. Germline V CDR1 and CDR2: SGHDT, YYEEEE.

This clonotype was counted many times. The V and J genes are TRBV9 and TRBJ2-7, with 8 bases lining up with TRBD2. CDR3 size: 15 residues. The V gene's germline CDR1 is SGDLS and CDR2 YYNGEE. Losses at the gene ends were 3 bases for V and 5 bases for J; bases not matched to a gene: 10. The CDR3 reads CASSDSGRRSDEQYF. The CDR3 nucleotides read TGTGCCAGCAGCGACAGCGGGAGAAGGTCCGACGAGCAGTACTTC.